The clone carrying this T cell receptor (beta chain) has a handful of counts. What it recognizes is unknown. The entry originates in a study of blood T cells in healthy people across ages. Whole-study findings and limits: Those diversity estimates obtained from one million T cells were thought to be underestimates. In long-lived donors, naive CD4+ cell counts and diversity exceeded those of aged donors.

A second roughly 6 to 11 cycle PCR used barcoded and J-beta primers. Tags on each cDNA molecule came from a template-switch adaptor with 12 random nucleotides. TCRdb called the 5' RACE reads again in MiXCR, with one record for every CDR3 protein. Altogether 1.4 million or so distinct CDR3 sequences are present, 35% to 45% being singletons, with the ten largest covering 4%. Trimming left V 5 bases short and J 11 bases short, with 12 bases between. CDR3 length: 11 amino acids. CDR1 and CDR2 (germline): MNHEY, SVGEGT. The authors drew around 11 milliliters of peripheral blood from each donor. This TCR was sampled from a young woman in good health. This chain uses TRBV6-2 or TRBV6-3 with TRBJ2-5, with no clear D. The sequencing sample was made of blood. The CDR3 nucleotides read TGTGCCAGCAGTCAGACGGATCAGCAGTACTTC. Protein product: CASSQTDQQYF.